Sequencing of this TCR beta chain was carried out in a study of blood T cell repertoires in COVID-19. Libraries were prepared by immunoSEQ multiplex PCR; TCRdb keeps only in-frame clonotypes and omits some of them. The table lists about 12,000 clones, around 82% of them singletons. V was clipped by 6 bases and J by 0 bases, with 17 bases between them. Germline values: CDR1 ENHRY, CDR2 SYGVKD. The CDR3 is 16 residues long. The specimen sequenced was peripheral blood. The chain employs TRBV10-3 and TRBJ1-1, with D uncertain. This clonotype was obtained from a human donor in a cohort sampled during active COVID-19. CDR3 region: CAIRSSGIALNTEAFF. CDR3 in DNA: TGTGCCATCAGATCCTCGGGGATCGCCTTGAACACTGAAGCTTTCTTT.